This T cell receptor beta chain was documented in a study of T-cell memory formation after mild COVID-19. CDR3 length equals 15 residues. CDR1 and CDR2 from the germline V gene are SGHRS and YFSETQ. J was trimmed by 8 bases and V by 2 bases; bases with no gene match: 10. TCRdb reprocessed the 5' RACE reads via MiXCR and lists one record per CDR3 protein. The sample records 25,000 to 35,000 distinct CDR3 sequences, less than 7.5% being singletons. There are a few counts of this clonotype. The TCR sequence derives from an adult woman who had mild COVID-19 (a few samples of this study predate the infection). Cell type and time point are not known. The J gene is TRBJ2-1, the V gene TRBV5-1, with 7 bases lining up with TRBD2. The material sequenced was PBMCs or a T cell subset sorted from them (not recorded which). The chain's CDR3 is CASSLAGRAFDEQFF. CDR3 sequence (DNA): TGCGCCAGCAGCTTAGCGGGAAGAGCTTTCGATGAGCAGTTCTTC. Together with reference TRBV5-1 and TRBJ2-1, the CDR3 gives the full variable domain: KAGVTQTPRYLIKTRGQQVTLSCSPISGHRSVSWYQQTPGQGLQFLFEYFSETQRNKGNFPGRFSGRQFSNSRSEMNVSTLELGDSALYLCASSLAGRAFDEQFFGPGTRLTVL.